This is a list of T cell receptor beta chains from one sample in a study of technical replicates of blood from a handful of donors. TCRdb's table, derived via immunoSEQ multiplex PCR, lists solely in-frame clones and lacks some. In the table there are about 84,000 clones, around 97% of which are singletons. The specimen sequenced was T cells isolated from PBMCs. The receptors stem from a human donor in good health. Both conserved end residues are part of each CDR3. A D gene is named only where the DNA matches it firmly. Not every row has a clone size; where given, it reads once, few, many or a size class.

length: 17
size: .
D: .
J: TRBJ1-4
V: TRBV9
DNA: TGTGCCAGCAGCGTAGCTATTTCGCGGGGGCTAAATGAAAAACTGTTTTTT
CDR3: CASSVAISRGLNEKLFF

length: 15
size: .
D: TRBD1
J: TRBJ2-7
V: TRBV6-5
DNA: TGTGCCAGCAGCAAGGGACAGGGGCCTTCCTACGAGCAGTACTTC
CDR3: CASSKGQGPSYEQYF

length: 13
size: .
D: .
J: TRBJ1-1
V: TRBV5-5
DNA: TGTGCCAGCAGCTTGGCAGGTTATACTGAAGCTTTCTTT
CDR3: CASSLAGYTEAFF

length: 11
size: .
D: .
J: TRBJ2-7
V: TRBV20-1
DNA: TGCAGTGTTTCAAATTTGGCCGAGCAGTACTTC
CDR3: CSVSNLAEQYF

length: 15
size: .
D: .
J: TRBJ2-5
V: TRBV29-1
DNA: TGCAGCGTTCTAGGTGGGGCAGGTCTGGCCGAGACCCAGTACTTC
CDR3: CSVLGGAGLAETQYF

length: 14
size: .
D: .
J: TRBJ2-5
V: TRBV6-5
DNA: TGTGCCAGCAGTTACTCGATTAACGGGGAGACCCAGTACTTC
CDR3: CASSYSINGETQYF

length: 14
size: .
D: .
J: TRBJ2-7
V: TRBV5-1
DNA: TGCGCCAGCAGCTCGGTGACAGGTCTCTACGAGCAGTACTTC
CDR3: CASSSVTGLYEQYF

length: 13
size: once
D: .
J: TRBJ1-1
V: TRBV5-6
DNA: TGTGCCAGCAGCAGGTGGGGGCCCACTGAAGCTTTCTTT
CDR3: CASSRWGPTEAFF

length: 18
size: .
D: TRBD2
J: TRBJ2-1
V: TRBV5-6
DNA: TGTGCCAGCAGTAGTGCTAGCGGGAGACGCCGGGTTTACAATGAGCAGTTCTTC
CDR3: CASSSASGRRRVYNEQFF

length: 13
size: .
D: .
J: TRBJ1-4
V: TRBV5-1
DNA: TGCGCCAGCAGCTTGGGTAGTAATGAAAAACTGTTTTTT
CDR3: CASSLGSNEKLFF

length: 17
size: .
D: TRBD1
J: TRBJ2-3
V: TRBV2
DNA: TGTGCCAACATACTAGGGACAGGGAAAACTAGCACAGATACGCAGTATTTT
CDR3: CANILGTGKTSTDTQYF

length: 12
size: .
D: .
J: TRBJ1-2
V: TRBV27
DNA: TGTGCCAGCAGTTTAGACTCCCTCCGCTACACCTTC
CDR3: CASSLDSLRYTF

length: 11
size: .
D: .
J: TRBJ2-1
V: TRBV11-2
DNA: TGTGCCAGCAGCTTAGCCGATGAGCAGTTCTTC
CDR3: CASSLADEQFF

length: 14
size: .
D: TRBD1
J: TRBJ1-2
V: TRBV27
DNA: TGTGCCAGCAGTTCAGGACAGGGGCACTATGGCTACACCTTC
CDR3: CASSSGQGHYGYTF

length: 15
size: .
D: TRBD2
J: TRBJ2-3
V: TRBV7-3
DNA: TGTGCCAGCAGCTTAACCAGCGGGGATGCGGATACGCAGTATTTT
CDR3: CASSLTSGDADTQYF

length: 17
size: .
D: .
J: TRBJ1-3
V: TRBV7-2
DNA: TGTGCCAGCAGCTTAGGCGCAGGTATCTACTCTGGAAACACCATATATTTT
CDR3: CASSLGAGIYSGNTIYF

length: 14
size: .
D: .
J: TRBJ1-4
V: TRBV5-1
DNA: TGCGCCAGCAGCATAGGGGTTACTAATGAAAAACTGTTTTTT
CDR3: CASSIGVTNEKLFF

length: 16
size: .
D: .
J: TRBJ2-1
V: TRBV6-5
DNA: TGTGCCAGCAGTTACTCGCGCGGGTCCCTCCAAACTGAGCAGTTCTTC
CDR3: CASSYSRGSLQTEQFF

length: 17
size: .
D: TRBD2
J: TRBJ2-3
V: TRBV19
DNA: TGTGCCAGTAGTACCACACTAGCGGGGAGTTTCACAGATACGCAGTATTTT
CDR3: CASSTTLAGSFTDTQYF

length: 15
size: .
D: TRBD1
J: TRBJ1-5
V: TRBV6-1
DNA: TGTGCCAGCAGTATAGACAGGGGGCGGGATCAGCCCCAGCATTTT
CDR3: CASSIDRGRDQPQHF

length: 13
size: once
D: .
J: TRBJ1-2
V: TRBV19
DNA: TGTGCCAGCGAGTCCCGGTTCAACTATGGCTACACCTTC
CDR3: CASESRFNYGYTF